The present T cell receptor (beta chain) was sequenced within a study of breast tumors, draining lymph nodes, adjacent tissues. Axillary draining lymph nodes of breast cancer patients supplied the node samples. TCRdb used MiXCR to reprocess the multiplex PCR reads, holding one entry per CDR3 protein. In the table there are 120,000 or so distinct CDR3 sequences, about 20% of which are singletons. This clonotype came up many times. The CDR3 totals 18 residues. V gave up 4 bases and J gave up 2 bases; unmatched junction bases: 17. CDR1 and CDR2 (germline): SGHNT, YYREEE (reference sequence). This clonotype was obtained from a female donor with breast cancer. Some clones in this sample may be carry-over from other donors' samples. V usage is TRBV5-4 and J usage is TRBJ1-2; 7 bases are a match to TRBD1. The material sequenced was axillary lymph node tissue. The CDR3 region is CASSPVMSGQHFNYGYTF. DNA for the CDR3: TGTGCCAGCAGCCCCGTAATGTCGGGACAGCATTTCAACTATGGCTACACCTTC.